The rows below give T cell receptor beta chains drawn from one sample of a study of identifying expanded T cells in peripheral blood. Libraries were prepared by immunoSEQ multiplex PCR; TCRdb keeps only in-frame clonotypes and omits some of them. This sample yields approximately 86,000 clones, of which more than 75% are seen a single time; 4.5% belongs to the top ten. Input material: blood. These receptor sequences come from a person aged 18 to 75 in good health. The conserved cysteine and the conserved F or W are not part of the CDR3 here. Fields, in order: V gene, J gene, CDR3 protein.

TRBV5-4,TRBJ1-2,ASSPELLRGQGYGYT
TRBV11-1,TRBJ1-1,ASSFWQNTEAF
TRBV6-6,TRBJ1-2,ASSTGGAAIGYT
TRBV9,TRBJ2-3,ASSRRSVGDRGYTDTQY
TRBV19,TRBJ1-4,ASKLTHGGRLANEKLF
TRBV2,TRBJ2-7,ASSLDRGYEQY
TRBV6-6,TRBJ1-5,ASTTQGARGQPQH
TRBV5-1,TRBJ1-1,ASSSTGYTEAF
TRBV27,TRBJ2-7,ASSIQTGSYEQY
TRBV7-9,TRBJ1-5,ASSLTGWGLNQPQH
TRBV11-3,TRBJ2-1,ASSGESYNEQF
TRBV10-3,TRBJ2-1,AIRTTGSEQF
TRBV6-1,TRBJ2-5,ASREGTEKETQY
TRBV9,TRBJ1-2,ASSSTGTSYGYT
TRBV14,TRBJ1-1,ASSQSLGTEAF
TRBV5-4,TRBJ2-3,ASSSTPIRDRASTDTQY
TRBV25-1,TRBJ1-2,ASSEPGANPRGYT
TRBV2,TRBJ2-3,ASSARRTDTQY
TRBV7-2,TRBJ1-1,ASSSSAYTEAF
TRBV15,TRBJ2-7,ATGGTYEQY
TRBV5-6,TRBJ1-2,ASSVRPGTHGYT
TRBV7-2,TRBJ2-3,ASSPSNRPYTDTQY
TRBV11-2,TRBJ2-7,ASSYGYSSYEQY
TRBV11-2,TRBJ1-5,ASSPDRHQPQH
TRBV2,TRBJ1-4,ASSVTGYSEKLF
TRBV11-2,TRBJ2-7,ASSLGLGAYEQY
TRBV27,TRBJ1-4,ASSLRTGSEKLF
TRBV27,TRBJ1-6,ASSLRGSPLH
TRBV4-1,TRBJ2-7,ASSPLYSGGYEQY
TRBV5-4,TRBJ1-6,ASSLVGGGNSPLH
TRBV18,TRBJ1-2,ASSPGGEMANYGYT
TRBV27,TRBJ2-2,ASSFGSTTTGELF
TRBV4-1,TRBJ1-2,ASSQSVGRGYGYT
TRBV5-5,TRBJ2-1,ASSLSGQGASYNEQF
TRBV7-2,TRBJ1-2,ASSLDSIYGYT
TRBV7-9,TRBJ2-7,ASSLFDRGSYEQY
TRBV7-2,TRBJ1-6,ASSNGQGGAPLH
TRBV7-6,TRBJ1-4,ASSDPLQGTGGEKLF
TRBV13,TRBJ2-7,ASSSTYSGSSYEQY
TRBV28,TRBJ2-1,ASSTPQGEQF
TRBV5-1,TRBJ1-4,ASSWAGTDGEKLF
TRBV5-4,TRBJ1-2,ASSLGVNYGYT
TRBV7-2,TRBJ1-1,ASSFGHLGTEAF
TRBV7-7,TRBJ2-2,ASSPWTSGATGELF
TRBV6-6,TRBJ1-3,ASSSHRSGNTIY
TRBV7-8,TRBJ2-7,ASSLGDEGATYEQY
TRBV2,TRBJ1-5,ASRDRGDQPQH
TRBV4-1,TRBJ2-1,ASSQGTVYNEQF
TRBV29-1,TRBJ2-4,SVGGQGESKNIQY
TRBV2,TRBJ2-1,ASSGDFNEQF
TRBV11-3,TRBJ1-4,ASSPRTGLGSRPNEKLF
TRBV18,TRBJ2-7,ASSPDARGDEQY
TRBV2,TRBJ2-3,ASSEELTSGGGNWVADTQY
TRBV9,TRBJ1-4,ASSRRTSDSEKLF
TRBV4-3,TRBJ2-5,ASSQDRGAQETQY
TRBV7-9,TRBJ2-1,ASSSGREQF
TRBV7-2,TRBJ2-7,ASSPGLTSYEQY